These 3 T cell receptor beta chains were sequenced from one sample in a study of blood T cells in healthy people across ages. PCR was performed a second time for about 6 to 11 cycles using a sample-barcoded 5' primer and a J-beta primer mix. TCRdb called the 5' RACE reads again in MiXCR, with one record for every CDR3 protein. Of around 1,900,000 distinct CDR3 sequences in the sample, around 40% are singletons; the top ten hold approximately 22%. Sequencing used blood. Receptors originate from a human donor in good health.

The chain joins TRBV7-6 to TRBJ2-3; a possible D gene is TRBD2 (7 bases). Trimming stripped 0 bases from V and 4 bases from J, with 23 bases between. Germline V gene sequence: CDR1 SGHVS, CDR2 FNYEAQ. The CDR3 spans 19 residues. The CDR3 sequence is CASSLAQAGAQTYADTQYF. The CDR3 nucleotides are TGTGCCAGCAGCTTAGCGCAGGCGGGGGCCCAAACATACGCAGATACGCAGTATTTT.

The V call is TRBV4-3, the J call TRBJ2-3; 8 bases map to TRBD1. The CDR3 covers 16 residues. The V segment lost 0 bases and the J segment 6 bases; nucleotides outside the gene matches: 8. Germline V lookup: CDR1 LGHNA, CDR2 YSLEER. The CDR3 DNA sequence: TGCGCCAGCAGCCAAGATGGAGCAGGGGGCTTCGATACGCAGTATTTT. Protein product: CASSQDGAGGFDTQYF.

The V gene is TRBV11-2, the J gene TRBJ2-1; D is undetermined. V dropped 0 bases and J dropped 4 bases, with 10 bases sitting between them. This CDR3 is 15 amino acids long. In germline, CDR1 is SGHAT, CDR2 FQNNGV. As DNA, the CDR3 is TGTGCCAGCAGCTTAGATAAGCCAGCTTACAATGAGCAGTTCTTC. It encodes CASSLDKPAYNEQFF.